These 14 T cell receptor beta chains were all obtained from the same sample, sequenced in a study of T-cell reconstitution after alpha-beta-depleted transplantation in children. Unique molecular identifiers were built into the TCRbeta library. Via MiXCR, TCRdb re-called the PCR reads, giving one row per CDR3 protein. The sample gives 400,000 to 450,000 distinct CDR3 sequences, roughly 44% of which show up once; roughly 27% is in the top ten. The material was PBMCs, obtained before TCRalphabeta/CD19-depleted stem cell transplant. Source of these receptors: a girl aged 2-10 years with aplastic anemia, due to receive a stem cell transplant.

The V and J genes are TRBV28 and TRBJ1-5; the D gene is possibly TRBD1 (5 bases). Trimming removed 7 bases from V and 5 bases from J, with 18 bases in between. The V gene's germline CDR1 is MDHEN and CDR2 SYDVKM. The CDR3 is 15 amino acids. CDR3 protein: CASTLPGTDHQPQHF. The CDR3 region has the DNA TGTGCCAGCACCCTCCCCGGGACGGATCATCAGCCCCAGCATTTT.

This rearrangement joins TRBV9 to TRBJ2-3; TRBD2 aligns across 7 bases. Germline V lookup: CDR1 SGDLS, CDR2 YYNGEE. Trimming cost V 3 bases and J 3 bases; bases outside gene matches: 10. This CDR3 has 16 residues. The CDR3 reads CASSAGRTRGTDTQYF. The CDR3 region has the DNA TGTGCCAGCAGCGCCGGCCGGACTAGAGGAACAGATACGCAGTATTTT. The full variable domain, rest sourced from reference TRBV9 and TRBJ2-3, is DSGVTQTPKHLITATGQRVTLRCSPRSGDLSVYWYQQSLDQGLQFLIQYYNGEERAKGNILERFSAQQFPDLHSELNLSSLELGDSALYFCASSAGRTRGTDTQYFGPGTRLTVL.

The rearrangement links TRBV6-2 or TRBV6-3 to TRBJ2-5; TRBD2 matches 13 bases. The junction had 4 bases not matched to a gene; V was cut back by 6 bases and J by 3 bases. Germline loops: CDR1 MNHEY, CDR2 SVGEGT. This CDR3 has 15 residues. CDR3 region: CASRTGLAGKETQYF. The CDR3 DNA is TGTGCCAGCAGAACGGGACTAGCGGGAAAAGAGACCCAGTACTTC.

This clonotype has just a few counts. The rearrangement joins TRBV12-3 or TRBV12-4 to TRBJ2-2; D is ambiguous. With 7 bases removed from V and 4 bases from J, the gap between germline ends came to 7 bases. This CDR3 contains 12 residues. CDR3 nucleotides: TGTGCCAGCAATGGTCCCACCGGGGAGCTGTTTTTT. Translated, it gives CASNGPTGELFF.

The sample holds many counts of this clonotype. The chain couples TRBV20-1 to TRBJ2-7; TRBD1 or TRBD2 may be the D gene (5 bases each). Per germline, CDR1 DFQATT and CDR2 SNEGSKA (reference sequence). The CDR3 has 11 residues. V was clipped by 5 bases and J by 4 bases, with 9 bases between them. Here the CDR3 reads CSAQGVYEQYF. The CDR3 DNA reads TGCAGTGCTCAGGGAGTGTACGAGCAGTACTTC.

This chain joins TRBV12-3 or TRBV12-4 and TRBJ2-3, with 7 bases that match TRBD1. The CDR3 is 14 amino acids. V trimming: 6 bases; J trimming: 4 bases; junction bases outside the gene matches: 7. The CDR3: CASRQTGDADTQYF. The CDR3 DNA reads as TGTGCCAGCAGACAAACAGGGGATGCAGATACGCAGTATTTT.

This clonotype has only a few counts. J is TRBJ2-4 and V is TRBV7-2; TRBD2 matches 7 bases. The CDR3 loop spans 16 amino acids. Germline trimming cut 1 base from V and 3 bases from J; bases unmatched to any gene: 6. CDR1 is SGHTA, CDR2 FQGNSA, per germline. The CDR3 DNA reads TGTGCCAGCAGCTTAGTTTTCGGCGGGAGCAAAAACATTCAGTACTTC. Protein: CASSLVFGGSKNIQYF. Supplemented by reference TRBV7-2 and TRBJ2-4, the full variable domain reads GAGVSQSPSNKVTEKGKDVELRCDPISGHTALYWYRQSLGQGLEFLIYFQGNSAPDKSGLPSDRFSAERTGGSVSTLTIQRTQQEDSAVYLCASSLVFGGSKNIQYFGAGTRLSVL.

V is TRBV7-6 and J is TRBJ1-3; D is unresolved. CDR3 size: 13 residues. Germline lookup yields CDR1 SGHVS and CDR2 FNYEAQ. The V gene lost 5 bases and the J gene lost 4 bases, with 9 bases spanning the gap. CDR3 DNA sequence: TGTGCCAGCAGCCCCAACCCCGGAAACACCATATATTTT. Residues: CASSPNPGNTIYF.

The chain recombines TRBV4-2 with TRBJ2-3; 8 positions match TRBD2. V shed 3 bases, J shed 0 bases, and the junction held 5 bases outside the gene matches. CDR1 and CDR2 (germline): LGHNA, YNFKEQ. The CDR3 is 16 amino acids. The CDR3 DNA reads TGTGCCAGCAGCCAGCAGCGGGGGTATAGCACAGATACGCAGTATTTT. As protein: CASSQQRGYSTDTQYF.

This clonotype was picked up many times. V gene TRBV13 combines with J gene TRBJ2-3; 9 bases are a match to TRBD2. There are 15 residues in the CDR3. The V and J ends lost 3 bases and 4 bases, in that order; junction bases with no gene match: 5. CDR1 and CDR2 (germline): PRHDT, FYEKMQ (reference sequence). The CDR3 nucleotides read TGTGCCAGCAGCTTTAGCGGGAGAGGGGCAGATACGCAGTATTTT. Translated, it gives CASSFSGRGADTQYF.

This clonotype has ten or more counts. The gene calls are TRBV20-1 and TRBJ2-1, with 8 positions matching TRBD2. Trimming removed 6 bases from V and 9 bases from J; junction bases left unmatched: 22. CDR3 length: 17 residues. Germline loops: CDR1 DFQATT, CDR2 SNEGSKA (reference sequence). The CDR3 DNA follows: TGCAGTGCCGACCGTAAGGTAGCGGGACTAACCGGTAGTGAGCAGTTCTTC. It yields the protein CSADRKVAGLTGSEQFF.

This clonotype was picked up many times. V usage is TRBV12-3 or TRBV12-4 and J usage is TRBJ2-2, with D perhaps matching TRBD1 or TRBD2 (5 bases each). V lost 5 bases and J lost 1, with 11 bases in between. The CDR3 covers 15 residues. The CDR3 protein is CASSPGTLNTGELFF. Written as DNA, the CDR3 is TGTGCCAGCAGTCCCGGGACCTTGAACACCGGGGAGCTGTTTTTT.

This clonotype was found once. The DNA for the CDR3 is TGTGCCAGCAGCTCAACTAGCGATATGAACACCGGGGAGCTGTTTTTT. Translation gives CASSSTSDMNTGELFF. V is TRBV4-2 and J is TRBJ2-2; TRBD2 aligns across 7 bases. CDR1 LGHNA and CDR2 YNFKEQ come from the germline V gene. The CDR3 sequence is 16 residues long. V dropped 5 bases and J dropped 1; count of bases not matched to a gene: 7.

The chain has TRBV20-1 and TRBJ2-1; D uncertain. This CDR3 has 14 residues. Germline assignment: CDR1 DFQATT and CDR2 SNEGSKA (reference sequence). Trimming left V 4 bases short and J 7 bases short, with 17 bases between. CDR3 in amino acids: CSATVSVFMNEQFF. The CDR3 DNA is TGCAGTGCTACGGTCTCTGTCTTTATGAATGAGCAGTTCTTC.